This T cell receptor (beta chain) was retrieved from a study of cytomegalovirus exposure and HLA in healthy donors. This CDR3 region has 15 residues. Germline assignment: CDR1 MDHEN and CDR2 SYDVKM. With 5 bases clipped from V and 1 base from J, the junction kept 4 bases outside the gene matches. Donors sampled were nominally healthy, though unrecorded immune exposures were likely. The PCR ran on 60 Vbeta and 13 Jbeta primers. Sequenced by immunoSEQ multiplex PCR; TCRdb stores in-frame clones only, minus some. The sample totals around 53,000 clones. The clonotype comes from a male donor in good health and CMV-seropositive. The chain employs TRBV28 and TRBJ2-7; 11 nucleotides agree with TRBD1. The specimen sequenced was PBMCs. The CDR3 sequence is CASSRTGGLSYEQYF. Written as DNA, the CDR3 is TGTGCCAGCAGTCGGACAGGGGGCCTTTCCTACGAGCAGTACTTC.